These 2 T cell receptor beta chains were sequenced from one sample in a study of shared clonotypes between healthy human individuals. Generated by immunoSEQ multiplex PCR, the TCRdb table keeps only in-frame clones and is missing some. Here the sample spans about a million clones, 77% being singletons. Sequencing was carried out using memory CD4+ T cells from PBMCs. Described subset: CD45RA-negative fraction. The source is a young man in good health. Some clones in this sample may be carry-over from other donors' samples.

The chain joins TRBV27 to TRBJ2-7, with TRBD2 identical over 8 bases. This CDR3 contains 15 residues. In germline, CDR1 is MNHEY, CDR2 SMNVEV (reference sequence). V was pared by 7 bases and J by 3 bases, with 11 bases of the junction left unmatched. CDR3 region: CASNRRGVDIYEQYF. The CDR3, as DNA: TGTGCCAGCAATCGGCGGGGGGTGGACATCTACGAGCAGTACTTC.

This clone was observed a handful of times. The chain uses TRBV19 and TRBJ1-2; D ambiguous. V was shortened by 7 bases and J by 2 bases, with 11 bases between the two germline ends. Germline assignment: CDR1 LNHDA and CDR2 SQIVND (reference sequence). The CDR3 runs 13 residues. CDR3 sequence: CASKLGKNYGYTF. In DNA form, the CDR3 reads TGTGCCAGTAAATTAGGGAAAAACTATGGCTACACCTTC.